Here is one T cell receptor beta chain with its context. The specificity of this receptor is unknown. No much larger clonotype is one base removed from it; base qualities were not supplied. The germline V gene yields MDHEN for CDR1 and SYDVKM for CDR2. Spanning cysteine to phenylalanine, the CDR3 consists of 14 amino acids. Just CDR3 DNA is preserved here, 42 bases in frame from base 1. Trimming at the junction amounts to 5 bases on V and 3 bases on J, and the germline ends lie 14 bases apart. The donors belonged to the validation cohort of around 130 subjects, which was separate from the roughly 670-subject first cohort. The library relied on the immunoSEQ multiplex PCR assay. The study's processing was this. A statistical classification framework was built to diagnose cytomegalovirus status from the catalog of TCR beta chain sequences. TCRdb retrieved this table from immuneACCESS and kept in-frame rearrangements only. Not all clones are present; in checked studies, unresolved V genes account for under half, and no reason is known for the remainder. That table is the source of V, J and clone size, and D and trimming were worked out from the DNA. Present in this sample are about 89,000 clones, almost 85% of which were seen just once. Of the sample, around 10% falls within the top ten clones.

The data were obtained in a study of cytomegalovirus exposure and HLA in healthy donors (dated by TCRdb to the late 2010s). Regarding the research as a whole: The roughly 700 repertoires of the first cohort and the roughly 120 validation repertoires were produced on the same platform, according to a later analysis. To predict cytomegalovirus infection status, the study combined high-throughput TCR immunosequencing, statistical association of individual TCRs with disease status, and machine learning. The study was designed to test whether signatures of past pathogen exposure could be identified by cataloging public T cell receptors. In addition to the first cohort of 666 subjects, a separate validation cohort of under 150 different subjects was used.

Results the study describes overall, beyond this receptor: The authors suggested that the approach could potentially be generalized to other disease states and immunological phenotypes. The validation cohort had no HLA typing available for a later analysis, so co-occurrence within that cohort was assessed over all 120 or so repertoires. Cytomegalovirus status was reported to be diagnosed by the classifier with high specificity and sensitivity in both the original and validation cohorts. Three of the identified cytomegalovirus-associated TCR beta chains were confirmed in vitro to be specific for cytomegalovirus antigens. While some public TCRs were present in many individuals, most TCR sequences turned up only very rarely across donors. The study listed approximately 150 TCR beta chains as associated with cytomegalovirus. Of the cluster scores, 85% to 95% were above 0 in a later analysis, which found that TCRs clustered in the first cohort also tended to co-occur in the approximately 110 validation repertoires.

This sequence was found in a woman aged 18-35 years in good health and CMV-seropositive. The specimen was PBMCs. Rearrangement joined TRBV28 to TRBJ2-7, and the D gene may be TRBD2, 6 bases matching. The nucleotides are TGTGCCAGCAGTGCTCGGCACGGGGGCTACGAGCAGTACTTC. This gives the protein CASSARHGGYEQYF.